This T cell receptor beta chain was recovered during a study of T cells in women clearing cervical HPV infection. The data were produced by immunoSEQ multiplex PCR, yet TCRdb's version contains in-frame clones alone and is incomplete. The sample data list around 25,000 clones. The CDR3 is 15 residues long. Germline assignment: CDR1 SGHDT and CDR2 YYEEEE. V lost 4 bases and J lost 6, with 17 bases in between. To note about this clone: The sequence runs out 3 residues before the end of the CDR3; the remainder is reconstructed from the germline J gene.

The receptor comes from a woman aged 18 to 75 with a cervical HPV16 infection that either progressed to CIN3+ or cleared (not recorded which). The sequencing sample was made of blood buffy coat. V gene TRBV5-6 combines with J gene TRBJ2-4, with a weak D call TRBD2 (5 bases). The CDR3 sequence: CASSPPGWGTNIQYF. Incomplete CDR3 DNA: TGTGCCAGCAGCCCGCCGGGGTGGGGAACAAACATT.